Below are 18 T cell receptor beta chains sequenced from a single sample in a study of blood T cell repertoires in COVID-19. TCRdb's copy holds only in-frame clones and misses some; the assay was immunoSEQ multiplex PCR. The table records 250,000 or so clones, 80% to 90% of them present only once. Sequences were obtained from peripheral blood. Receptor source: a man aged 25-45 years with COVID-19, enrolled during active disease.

The CDR3 spells CASSPRTRSYNEQFF. CDR3 bases: TGTGCCAGCAGCCCCCGGACTAGGTCCTACAATGAGCAGTTCTTC. This rearrangement joins TRBV9 to TRBJ2-1, with TRBD2 identical over 7 bases. Germline V gene lookup returns CDR1 SGDLS and CDR2 YYNGEE. This CDR3 has 15 residues. The V segment lost 4 bases and the J segment 1 base; nucleotides outside the gene matches: 5.

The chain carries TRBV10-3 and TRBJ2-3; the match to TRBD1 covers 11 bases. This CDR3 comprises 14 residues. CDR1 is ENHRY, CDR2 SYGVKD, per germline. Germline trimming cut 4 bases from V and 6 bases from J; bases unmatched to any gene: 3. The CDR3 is CAISAGQGEDTQYF. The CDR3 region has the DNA TGTGCCATCAGTGCGGGACAGGGGGAGGATACGCAGTATTTT.

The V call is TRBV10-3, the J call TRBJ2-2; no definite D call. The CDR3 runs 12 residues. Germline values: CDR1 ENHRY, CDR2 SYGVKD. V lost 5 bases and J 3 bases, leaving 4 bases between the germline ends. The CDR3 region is CAISPYTGELFF. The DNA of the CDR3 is TGTGCCATCAGTCCTTACACCGGGGAGCTGTTTTTT.

The CDR3 region has the DNA TGTGCCAGCAGCGTAGAGTTAAACAGGGCCACGGGTGAGCAGTTCTTC. It yields the protein CASSVELNRATGEQFF. The gene calls are TRBV9 and TRBJ2-1, with D perhaps matching TRBD1 (6 bases). The CDR3 extends over 16 amino acids. Germline V gene sequence: CDR1 SGDLS, CDR2 YYNGEE. Trimming cost V 0 bases and J 9 bases, with 19 bases left between them.

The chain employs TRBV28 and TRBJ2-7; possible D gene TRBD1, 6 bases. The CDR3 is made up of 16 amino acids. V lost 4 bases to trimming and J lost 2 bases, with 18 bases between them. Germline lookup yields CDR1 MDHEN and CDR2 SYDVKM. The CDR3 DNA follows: TGTGCCAGCAGTTATCGGACAGATACTTCCACCTACGAGCAGTACTTC. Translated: CASSYRTDTSTYEQYF.

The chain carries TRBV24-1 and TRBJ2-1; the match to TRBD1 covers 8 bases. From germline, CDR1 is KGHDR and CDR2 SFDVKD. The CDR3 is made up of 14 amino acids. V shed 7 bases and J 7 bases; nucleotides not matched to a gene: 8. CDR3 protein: CATRFPDRVNEQFF. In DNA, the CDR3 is TGTGCCACCAGGTTTCCGGACAGGGTTAATGAGCAGTTCTTC.

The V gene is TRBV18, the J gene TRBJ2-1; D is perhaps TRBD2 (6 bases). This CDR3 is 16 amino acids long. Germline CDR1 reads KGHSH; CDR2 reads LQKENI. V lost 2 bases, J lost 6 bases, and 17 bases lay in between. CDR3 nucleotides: TGTGCCAGCTCACCAGGCCTGACCCGGAGGGGCAATGAGCAGTTCTTC. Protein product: CASSPGLTRRGNEQFF.

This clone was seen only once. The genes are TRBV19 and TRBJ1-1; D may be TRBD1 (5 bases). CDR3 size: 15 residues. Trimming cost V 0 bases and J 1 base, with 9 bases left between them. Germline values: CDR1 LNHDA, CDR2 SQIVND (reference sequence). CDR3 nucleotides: TGTGCCAGTAGTATAGATGGCCAGGGGAACACTGAAGCTTTCTTT. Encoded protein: CASSIDGQGNTEAFF.

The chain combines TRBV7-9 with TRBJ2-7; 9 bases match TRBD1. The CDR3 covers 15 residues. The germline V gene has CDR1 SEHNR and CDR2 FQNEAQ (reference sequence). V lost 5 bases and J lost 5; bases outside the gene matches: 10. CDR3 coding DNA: TGTGCCAGCAGCCCTCCAGGGACAGGGTATGACGAGCAGTACTTC. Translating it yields CASSPPGTGYDEQYF.

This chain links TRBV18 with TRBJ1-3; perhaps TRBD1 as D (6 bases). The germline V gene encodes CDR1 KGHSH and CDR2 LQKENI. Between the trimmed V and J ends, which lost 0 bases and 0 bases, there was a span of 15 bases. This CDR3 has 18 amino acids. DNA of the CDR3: TGTGCCAGCTCACCACCGGGACACCTCGACACCTCTGGAAACACCATATATTTT. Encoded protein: CASSPPGHLDTSGNTIYF.

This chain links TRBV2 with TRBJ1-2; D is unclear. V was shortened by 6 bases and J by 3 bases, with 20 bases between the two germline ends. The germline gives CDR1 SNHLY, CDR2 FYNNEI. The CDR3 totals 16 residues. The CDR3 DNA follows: TGTGCCAGCAGCTCCTCTAGAGCGGCATACGACTATGGCTACACCTTC. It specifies CASSSSRAAYDYGYTF.

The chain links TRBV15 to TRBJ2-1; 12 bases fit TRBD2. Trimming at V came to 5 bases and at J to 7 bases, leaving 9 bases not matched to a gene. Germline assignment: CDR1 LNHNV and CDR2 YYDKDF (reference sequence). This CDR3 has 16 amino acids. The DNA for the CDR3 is TGTGCCACCAGCGGGTCTCTAGCGGGGGGGAGAAATGAGCAGTTCTTC. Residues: CATSGSLAGGRNEQFF.

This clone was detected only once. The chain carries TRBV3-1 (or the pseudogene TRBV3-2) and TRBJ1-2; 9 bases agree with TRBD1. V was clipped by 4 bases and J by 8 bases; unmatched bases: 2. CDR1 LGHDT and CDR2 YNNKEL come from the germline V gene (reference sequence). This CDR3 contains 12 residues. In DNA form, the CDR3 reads TGTGCCAGCAGCCGGACAGGGGACGGCTACACCTTC. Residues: CASSRTGDGYTF.

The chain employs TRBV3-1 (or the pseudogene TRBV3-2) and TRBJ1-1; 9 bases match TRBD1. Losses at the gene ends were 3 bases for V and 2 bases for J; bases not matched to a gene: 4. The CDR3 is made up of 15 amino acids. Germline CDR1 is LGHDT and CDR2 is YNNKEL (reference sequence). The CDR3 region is CASSHRDRDNTEAFF. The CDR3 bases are TGTGCCAGCAGCCACCGGGACAGGGACAACACTGAAGCTTTCTTT.

CDR3 nucleotides: TGTGCCAGCAGTTTGCAGACACCTCTCTTTGGAAACACCATATATTTT. This codes for CASSLQTPLFGNTIYF. This rearrangement joins TRBV27 to TRBJ1-3; D is ambiguous. V was pared by 3 bases and J by 3 bases, with 15 bases between. Germline loops: CDR1 MNHEY, CDR2 SMNVEV (reference sequence). There are 16 residues in the CDR3.

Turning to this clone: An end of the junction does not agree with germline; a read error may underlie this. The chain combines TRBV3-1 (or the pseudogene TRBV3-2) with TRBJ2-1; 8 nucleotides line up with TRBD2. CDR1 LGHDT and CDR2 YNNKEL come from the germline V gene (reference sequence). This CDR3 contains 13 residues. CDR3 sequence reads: CASSQSREAGVLF. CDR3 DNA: TGTGCCAGCAGCCAGTCCAGGGAAGCGGGGGTCCTCTTC.

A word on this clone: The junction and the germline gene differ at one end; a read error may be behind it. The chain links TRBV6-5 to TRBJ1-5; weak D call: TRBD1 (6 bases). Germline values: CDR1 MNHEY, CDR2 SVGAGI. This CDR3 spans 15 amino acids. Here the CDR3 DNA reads TGTGCCAGCAGAAACACAGGGTTAGGCAATCAACCCCAGCATTTT. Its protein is CASRNTGLGNQPQHF.

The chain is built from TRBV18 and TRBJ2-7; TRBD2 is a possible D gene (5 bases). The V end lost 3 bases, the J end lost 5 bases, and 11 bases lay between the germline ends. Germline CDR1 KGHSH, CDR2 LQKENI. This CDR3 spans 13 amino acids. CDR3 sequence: CASSPQVRDEQYF. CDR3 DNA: TGTGCCAGCTCACCCCAGGTGAGGGACGAGCAGTACTTC.